This entry lists 9 T cell receptor beta chains sequenced from one sample in a study of blood T cell repertoires in COVID-19. Sequenced by immunoSEQ multiplex PCR; TCRdb stores in-frame clones only, minus some. The table shows over 400,000 clones, with 86% occurring only once. Sequencing was carried out using peripheral blood. Receptors were obtained from a woman aged 25-40 years with active or convalescent COVID-19.

The sample holds a few counts of this clone. This sequence joins TRBV6-5 and TRBJ1-1, with TRBD1 as a possible D gene (6 bases). Germline V gene sequence: CDR1 MNHEY, CDR2 SVGAGI. This CDR3 spans 15 amino acids. Trimming took off 7 bases at V and 1 base at J, with 16 bases between the two ends. In DNA form, the CDR3 reads TGTGCCAGCACCCCAAGGGGGACAACGAACACTGAAGCTTTCTTT. This sequence encodes CASTPRGTTNTEAFF.

This chain uses TRBV27 with TRBJ1-2; 9 bases agree with TRBD1. The CDR3 is made up of 16 amino acids. V trimming: 3 bases; J trimming: 3 bases; junction bases outside the gene matches: 8. CDR1 MNHEY and CDR2 SMNVEV come from the germline V gene (reference sequence). CDR3 in DNA: TGTGCCAGCAGTTTTTCGGGACAGGGAGGACACTATGGCTACACCTTC. Protein product: CASSFSGQGGHYGYTF.

The CDR3 DNA reads as TGCAGTGCTAGTTCCGACAGGGGTGGTAATCAGCCCCAGCATTTT. It codes for CSASSDRGGNQPQHF. V usage is TRBV20-1 and J usage is TRBJ1-5; 8 bases are shared with TRBD1. V dropped 3 bases and J dropped 4; count of bases not matched to a gene: 8. Germline CDR1 and CDR2: DFQATT and SNEGSKA (reference sequence). The CDR3 extends over 15 amino acids.

The chain uses TRBV30 and TRBJ1-5; TRBD1 matches at 9 bases. V lost 4 bases to trimming and J lost 5 bases; unmatched junction nucleotides: 9. The CDR3 is 15 residues long. The germline V gene encodes CDR1 GTSNPN and CDR2 SVGIG (reference sequence). The CDR3 sequence: CAWNPGTGWDQPQHF. DNA of the CDR3: TGTGCCTGGAACCCCGGGACAGGGTGGGATCAGCCCCAGCATTTT.

This clone was seen a few times. This rearrangement joins TRBV6-1 to TRBJ2-7, with 9 bases lining up with TRBD1. Trimming removed 0 bases from V and 6 bases from J; junction bases left unmatched: 6. From germline, CDR1 is MNHNS and CDR2 SASEGT. There are 15 residues in the CDR3. The DNA for the CDR3 is TGTGCCAGCAGTGAAGCCAGGACAGGGGAGCGCGAGCAGTACTTC. It translates to CASSEARTGEREQYF.

The chain joins TRBV15 to TRBJ2-1; D is unclear. The CDR3 spans 13 residues. Germline CDR1 is LNHNV and CDR2 is YYDKDF (reference sequence). V dropped 3 bases and J dropped 7 bases, with 10 bases sitting between them. CDR3 in amino acids: CATSSEIGNEQFF. CDR3 DNA: TGTGCCACCAGCAGCGAAATCGGTAATGAGCAGTTCTTC.

The chain employs TRBV6-4 and TRBJ1-1; no firm D call. The germline V gene encodes CDR1 MRHNA and CDR2 SNTAGT. The length of the CDR3 is 14 residues. V was cut by 6 bases and J by 0 bases, with 11 bases left in between. This CDR3 reads CASRINSLNTEAFF. The CDR3 DNA sequence: TGTGCCAGCAGGATTAACAGCCTGAACACTGAAGCTTTCTTT.

This clone was counted once. This chain links TRBV27 with TRBJ1-1, with 7 bases lining up with TRBD1. Germline V lookup: CDR1 MNHEY, CDR2 SMNVEV (reference sequence). J gave up 2 bases and V 6 bases, and 6 bases lay outside the gene matches. The length of the CDR3 is 14 residues. The CDR3 here is CASRPTGINTEAFF. The CDR3 coding sequence is TGTGCCAGCAGGCCGACAGGGATCAACACTGAAGCTTTCTTT.

This clone showed up just once. The rearrangement links TRBV5-1 to TRBJ1-2; tentative D call: TRBD1 (5 bases). The V gene's germline CDR1 is SGHRS and CDR2 YFSETQ. Trimming removed 4 bases at V and 2 bases at J, with 12 bases between. This CDR3 contains 14 residues. The CDR3 nucleotides are TGCGCCAGCAGCGGGCTACAGGCGAACTATGGCTACACCTTC. Translated, it gives CASSGLQANYGYTF.